This TCR beta chain stems from a study of blood T cell repertoires in COVID-19. As for the study in general: Sites in the United States, Italy and Spain provided acute and convalescent COVID-19 samples. From T cells, B-cell-depleted T cells, or PBMCs came the material, which was cDNA or gDNA.

This clone has only one observation. Germline CDR1 reads KGHSH; CDR2 reads LQKENI. With V trimmed by 2 bases and J by 5 bases, 0 bases remained unmatched. The CDR3 covers 13 residues. Original data processing: Amplification of reference gene primers provided the estimated nucleated cell counts. The protocol was immunoSEQ multiplex PCR, while the TCRdb copy is restricted to in-frame clones and leaves out a portion. The V and J calls and clone size come from that table; D and trimming were worked out from the DNA. The sample gives roughly 250,000 clones, 88% of which show up once; about 3% is in the top ten. Two negative PCRs, clearance, or symptom resolution were required of recovered Cohort 3 donors.

V gene TRBV18 combines with J gene TRBJ1-5, with 7 bases that match TRBD1. This receptor was obtained from a woman between 45 and 60 years old who had recovered from COVID-19. The source material was PBMCs or T cells enriched from blood (not recorded which). The CDR3: CASSPTGDQPQHF. Here the CDR3 DNA reads TGTGCCAGCTCACCAACAGGGGATCAGCCCCAGCATTTT.